These 25 T cell receptor beta chains share one sample of origin, sequenced in a study of T-cell memory formation after mild COVID-19. TCRdb reanalysed the 5' RACE reads using MiXCR and keeps one entry per CDR3 protein. The sample comprises about 150,000 distinct CDR3 sequences, more than 12% of which are singletons, and 13% to 15% rests with the top ten. The sequencing input was PBMCs or a T cell subset sorted from them (not recorded which). These receptors were taken from an adult woman who had mild COVID-19 (a few samples of this study predate the infection). Cell type and time point are not known.

The chain has TRBV27 and TRBJ2-7; D might be TRBD1 (6 bases). CDR1 is MNHEY and CDR2 is SMNVEV in the germline V gene (reference sequence). V lost 8 bases to trimming and J lost 9 bases, with 17 bases between them. The CDR3 consists of 12 residues. The CDR3 protein is CASGTSAFGQYF. CDR3 in DNA: TGTGCCAGCGGGACATCGGCCTTTGGGCAGTACTTC.

The V call is TRBV3-1, the J call TRBJ2-5; 12 bases match TRBD2. Germline-derived CDR1 and CDR2 are LGHDT and YNNKEL (reference sequence). V lost 3 bases, J lost 5 bases, and 7 bases stayed unmatched. The CDR3 covers 16 residues. The CDR3 spells CASSQGLAGLRETQYF. CDR3 nucleotides: TGTGCCAGCAGCCAGGGACTAGCGGGCCTAAGGGAGACCCAGTACTTC.

This clonotype was counted only a few times. The chain carries TRBV19 and TRBJ2-5; 7 nucleotides match TRBD1. Germline V gene lookup returns CDR1 LNHDA and CDR2 SQIVND (reference sequence). V was clipped by 4 bases and J by 3 bases; unmatched bases: 8. The length of the CDR3 is 15 residues. The CDR3 sequence: CASSTPPGTEETQYF. In nucleotides, the CDR3 is TGTGCCAGTAGTACTCCTCCCGGGACAGAAGAGACCCAGTACTTC.

J is TRBJ2-2 and V is TRBV15; 10 bases map to TRBD2. The CDR3 runs to 18 residues. After removal of 1 base from V and 0 bases from J, the junction contained 5 bases not matched to a gene. CDR1 is LNHNV, CDR2 YYDKDF, per germline (reference sequence). In DNA form, the CDR3 reads TGTGCCACCAGCAGAGCCCACGGGACTAGCGCGAACACCGGGGAGCTGTTTTTT. Translation: CATSRAHGTSANTGELFF.

The V and J genes are TRBV6-5 and TRBJ2-3, with 15 bases matching TRBD2. From germline, CDR1 is MNHEY and CDR2 SVGAGI. This CDR3 contains 17 residues. J lost 4 bases, V lost 0 bases, and 2 bases had no gene match. The CDR3 region is CASSYSGLAGGPDTQYF. DNA of the CDR3: TGTGCCAGCAGTTACTCGGGACTAGCGGGAGGCCCAGATACGCAGTATTTT.

This clonotype turned up a few times. The chain is built from TRBV4-3 and TRBJ1-6; TRBD1 matches 9 bases. This CDR3 comprises 16 residues. Germline CDR1 and CDR2: LGHNA and YSLEER. V shed 0 bases and J 8 bases; nucleotides not matched to a gene: 5. The CDR3 nucleotides are TGCGCCAGCAGCCAAGATCAAGGACAGGGGTATTCACCCCTCCACTTT. Protein product: CASSQDQGQGYSPLHF.

This clonotype was counted between two and nine times. This rearrangement joins TRBV4-2 to TRBJ2-1, with 10 bases lining up with TRBD2. In germline, CDR1 is LGHNA, CDR2 YNFKEQ. Trimming removed 1 base from V and 0 bases from J; junction bases left unmatched: 6. This CDR3 is 18 amino acids long. The CDR3 DNA reads TGTGCCAGCAGCCAAGTCTTTCCTAGCGGGAGCTCCTACAATGAGCAGTTCTTC. Translated: CASSQVFPSGSSYNEQFF.

The genes are TRBV27 and TRBJ2-3; 10 bases align to TRBD2. Germline CDR1 MNHEY, CDR2 SMNVEV (reference sequence). CDR3 size: 15 residues. With 6 bases clipped from V and 2 bases from J, the junction kept 5 bases outside the gene matches. CDR3 loop: CASSPSGGTTDTQYF. The CDR3 DNA follows: TGTGCCAGCAGCCCTAGCGGGGGAACCACAGATACGCAGTATTTT.

The chain joins TRBV30 to TRBJ2-7; D gene uncertain. Trimming took off 2 bases at V and 6 bases at J, with 8 bases between the two ends. The germline CDR1 and CDR2 sequences are GTSNPN and SVGIG (reference sequence). The CDR3 is 11 amino acids. The CDR3 DNA reads as TGTGCCTGGAGTCAATCCCTCGAGCAGTACTTC. Translating gives CAWSQSLEQYF. The full variable domain, completed using reference TRBV30 and TRBJ2-7, is SQTIHQWPATLVQPVGSPLSLECTVEGTSNPNLYWYRQAAGRGLQLLFYSVGIGQISSEVPQNLSASRPQDRQFILSSKKLLLSDSGFYLCAWSQSLEQYFGPGTRLTVT.

The V and J genes are TRBV20-1 and TRBJ2-3; D is unresolved. Germline V lookup: CDR1 DFQATT, CDR2 SNEGSKA (reference sequence). This CDR3 contains 11 residues. V gave up 4 bases and J gave up 5 bases, with 7 bases separating them. Here the CDR3 reads CSATRRDTQYF. Here the CDR3 DNA reads TGCAGTGCTACCAGACGAGATACGCAGTATTTT.

This clonotype was seen a handful of times. The chain carries TRBV7-3 and TRBJ2-3; 10 bases fit TRBD2. Germline CDR1 SGHTA, CDR2 FQGTGA. The ends lost 5 bases at V and 4 bases at J; junction bases unmatched: 3. The CDR3 runs to 14 residues. DNA of the CDR3: TGTGCCAGCAGCCTAGCGGGAGTAGCAGATACGCAGTATTTT. Translation: CASSLAGVADTQYF.

The CDR3, as DNA: TGTGCCACCAGCAGAGTTAGAGACACCGGGGAGCTGTTTTTT. This sequence encodes CATSRVRDTGELFF. The chain has TRBV15 and TRBJ2-2; D unclear. The germline V gene has CDR1 LNHNV and CDR2 YYDKDF (reference sequence). Trimming took 1 base from V and 3 from J, leaving 6 bases between them. CDR3 length: 14 residues.

J is TRBJ2-7 and V is TRBV6-6, with 8 bases that match TRBD1. V lost 0 bases to trimming and J lost 3 bases; unmatched junction nucleotides: 7. Looked up from germline, CDR1 is MNHNY and CDR2 is SVGAGI (reference sequence). CDR3 length equals 16 residues. The CDR3 spells CASSYSTGAPSYEQYF. DNA for the CDR3: TGTGCCAGCAGTTACTCGACAGGGGCCCCAAGCTACGAGCAGTACTTC.

The chain carries TRBV7-9 and TRBJ2-7; tentatively, D is TRBD1 or TRBD2 (6 bases each). V gave up 11 bases and J gave up 0 bases, with 17 bases separating them. CDR1 and CDR2 from the germline V gene are SEHNR and FQNEAQ (reference sequence). This CDR3 comprises 14 residues. This CDR3 reads CAAGARGDSYEQYF. The DNA of the CDR3 is TGTGCCGCTGGGGCGAGGGGGGACTCCTACGAGCAGTACTTC.

V gene TRBV19 combines with J gene TRBJ1-1; D unclear. The CDR3 spans 10 residues. Trimming took off 5 bases at V and 6 bases at J, with 4 bases between the two ends. Per the germline V gene, CDR1 is LNHDA and CDR2 is SQIVND (reference sequence). CDR3 region: CASSQAEAFF. The CDR3, as DNA: TGTGCCAGTAGTCAAGCTGAAGCTTTCTTT.

This clonotype was seen a handful of times. This chain uses TRBV27 with TRBJ1-1; the D is unclear. The V end was cut by 6 bases, the J end by 1 base, with 3 bases between. This CDR3 has 11 amino acids. From germline, CDR1 is MNHEY and CDR2 SMNVEV (reference sequence). The DNA for the CDR3 is TGTGCCAGCAGACGGAACACTGAAGCTTTCTTT. Protein: CASRRNTEAFF.

The sample holds a few counts of this clonotype. This chain joins TRBV5-1 and TRBJ1-1; tentative D call: TRBD1 (5 bases). In germline, CDR1 is SGHRS, CDR2 YFSETQ. This CDR3 is built from 14 residues. Trimming shortened V by 0 bases and J by 4 bases, and 10 bases separated the two germline ends. The CDR3 region is CASSLDSGPTEAFF. The CDR3 DNA is TGCGCCAGCAGCTTGGATTCGGGACCCACTGAAGCTTTCTTT.

The chain uses TRBV7-2 and TRBJ2-1; 8 nucleotides line up with TRBD1. This CDR3 is built from 14 residues. The trim removed 4 bases at V and 12 bases at J, leaving 11 bases unmatched. Germline V gene lookup returns CDR1 SGHTA and CDR2 FQGNSA. CDR3 sequence reads: CASSYAALGTGQFF. DNA of the CDR3: TGTGCCAGCAGCTATGCCGCCCTCGGGACAGGGCAGTTCTTC.

This clonotype was recorded a few times. V and J are TRBV6-2 or TRBV6-3 and TRBJ2-1; TRBD1 matches at 7 bases. CDR1 MNHEY and CDR2 SVGEGT come from the germline V gene. This CDR3 contains 15 residues. Trimming cost V 5 bases and J 1 base; bases outside gene matches: 5. DNA for the CDR3: TGTGCCAGCAGTGGGGGACAGAGGTCCTACAATGAGCAGTTCTTC. Translating gives CASSGGQRSYNEQFF.

The V gene is TRBV2, the J gene TRBJ2-1, with D maybe TRBD2 (7 bases). The CDR3 covers 16 residues. CDR1 is SNHLY, CDR2 FYNNEI, per germline. Trimming pared 3 bases from V and 3 bases from J, leaving 15 bases between. CDR3 DNA: TGTGCCAGCAGTGACCTTCGGGGGGCTGACTACAATGAGCAGTTCTTC. It yields the protein CASSDLRGADYNEQFF.

This clonotype has at least ten counts. This sequence joins TRBV12-3 or TRBV12-4 and TRBJ2-6; D tentatively fits TRBD1 or TRBD2 (5 bases each). Trimming stripped 7 bases from V and 2 bases from J, with 12 bases between. The CDR3 runs 15 residues. CDR3 nucleotide sequence: TGTGCCAGCACCTTTGGGGGTGCTGGGGCCAACGTCCTGACTTTC. This sequence encodes CASTFGGAGANVLTF.

This clonotype was counted between two and nine times. The V and J genes are TRBV12-3 or TRBV12-4 and TRBJ2-1; 7 nucleotides match TRBD1. V lost 3 bases, J lost 3 bases, and 5 bases stayed unmatched. The CDR3 totals 15 residues. CDR3 in amino acids: CASSLGQGVYNEQFF. The DNA for the CDR3 is TGTGCCAGCAGTTTGGGCCAGGGGGTCTACAATGAGCAGTTCTTC.

Points on this clonotype: This may arise from a read error, as a much more abundant clone is one base away. The V gene is TRBV9, the J gene TRBJ2-3; TRBD2 aligns across 9 bases. With 3 bases clipped from V and 1 base from J, the junction kept 12 bases outside the gene matches. CDR3 size: 18 residues. CDR1 is SGDLS and CDR2 is YYNGEE in the germline V gene. CDR3 region: CASSAHPGVAGGTDTQYF. CDR3 sequence (DNA): TGTGCCAGCAGCGCCCACCCGGGGGTAGCGGGGGGCACAGATACGCAGTATTTT.

The V and J genes are TRBV4-2 and TRBJ1-2; weak D call: TRBD1 (5 bases). The V gene lost 3 bases and the J gene lost 3 bases, with 8 bases spanning the gap. This CDR3 spans 13 amino acids. The germline CDR1 and CDR2 sequences are LGHNA and YNFKEQ. CDR3 sequence (DNA): TGTGCCAGCAGCCACTGGGACGACTATGGCTACACCTTC. Amino acid sequence: CASSHWDDYGYTF.

V and J are TRBV20-1 and TRBJ1-2, with 7 bases that match TRBD1. The length of the CDR3 is 15 residues. V shed 2 bases and J 4 bases; nucleotides not matched to a gene: 10. Germline CDR1 is DFQATT and CDR2 is SNEGSKA (reference sequence). The CDR3 bases are TGCAGTGCTAGAAGGAGCCGACAGGGCGGCTATGGCTACACCTTC. Protein: CSARRSRQGGYGYTF.